One sample yielded the 13 T cell receptor beta chains listed below, sequenced in a study of blood T cell repertoires in COVID-19. Produced via immunoSEQ multiplex PCR; TCRdb's table is partial and in-frame only. The sample has about 250,000 clones; around 83% are singletons. The sample comprised PBMCs or T cells enriched from blood (not recorded which). The receptors come from a woman aged 45-65 years who had been exposed to COVID-19.

The J gene is TRBJ1-4, the V gene TRBV4-1; D ambiguous. V gave up 4 bases and J gave up 7 bases, with 10 bases separating them. The CDR3 has 13 amino acids. The germline gives CDR1 MGHRA, CDR2 YSYEKL. CDR3 protein: CASSRLNGEKLFF. Here the CDR3 DNA reads TGCGCCAGCAGCCGACTTAATGGTGAAAAACTGTTTTTT.

V and J are TRBV3-1 (or the pseudogene TRBV3-2) and TRBJ2-7; D ambiguous. Germline values: CDR1 LGHDT, CDR2 YNNKEL (reference sequence). The V gene lost 0 bases and the J gene lost 4 bases, with 4 bases spanning the gap. The CDR3 runs 12 residues. CDR3 in amino acids: CASSQEQYEQYF. In DNA form, the CDR3 reads TGTGCCAGCAGCCAAGAACAGTACGAGCAGTACTTC.

This clone was counted once. The chain recombines TRBV6-2 or TRBV6-3 with TRBJ2-1; D is uncertain. Germline CDR1 reads MNHEY; CDR2 reads SVGEGT. The CDR3 is made up of 16 amino acids. The V and J ends lost 0 bases and 6 bases respectively, with 15 bases between them. The CDR3 DNA reads as TGTGCCAGCAGTTACTCGATCGGTGAGGCAGCCAATGAGCAGTTCTTC. This translates into CASSYSIGEAANEQFF.

This chain joins TRBV7-8 and TRBJ1-1; D unresolved. This CDR3 is built from 13 residues. CDR1 is SGHVS, CDR2 FQNEAQ, per germline. V gave up 2 bases and J gave up 4 bases, with 8 bases separating them. The CDR3 nucleotides are TGTGCCAGCAGCTTAACACGGAGCACTGAAGCTTTCTTT. Translated: CASSLTRSTEAFF.

The J gene is TRBJ1-2, the V gene TRBV4-1, with D tentatively TRBD1 (6 bases). The CDR3 consists of 15 residues. Germline CDR1 reads MGHRA; CDR2 reads YSYEKL. Between the trimmed V and J ends, which lost 3 bases and 4 bases, there was a span of 15 bases. CDR3 protein: CASSQVPGQTYGYTF. CDR3 sequence (DNA): TGCGCCAGCAGCCAGGTTCCGGGACAAACCTATGGCTACACCTTC.

The chain uses TRBV2 and TRBJ2-3; perhaps TRBD2 as D (7 bases). V was cut by 8 bases and J by 4 bases, with 10 bases left in between. There are 12 residues in the CDR3. CDR1 is SNHLY and CDR2 is FYNNEI in the germline V gene. CDR3: CASSGGPDTQYF. Written as DNA, the CDR3 is TGTGCCAGCTCGGGGGGCCCAGATACGCAGTATTTT.

V usage is TRBV6-5 and J usage is TRBJ1-1, with TRBD1 as a possible D gene (6 bases). The CDR3 sequence is 11 residues long. Trimming pared 8 bases from V and 6 bases from J, leaving 10 bases between. Germline V gene sequence: CDR1 MNHEY, CDR2 SVGAGI. The CDR3 nucleotides read TGTGCCAGCCTCAGGGGATCTGAAGCTTTCTTT. Translated, it gives CASLRGSEAFF.

This clone was seen only once. The chain combines TRBV19 with TRBJ1-1, with TRBD1 as a possible D gene (5 bases). Deletions cut 7 bases from V and 1 base from J, with 13 bases between. CDR1 is LNHDA, CDR2 SQIVND, per germline (reference sequence). The CDR3 has 14 amino acids. CDR3 sequence (DNA): TGTGCCAGTACCCTTTGGGGCGGGAACACTGAAGCTTTCTTT. This sequence encodes CASTLWGGNTEAFF.

J is TRBJ1-6 and V is TRBV6-5; D remains unclear. Germline V CDR1 and CDR2: MNHEY, SVGAGI. Trimming took 2 bases from V and 9 from J, leaving 14 bases between them. The CDR3 extends over 15 amino acids. In DNA form, the CDR3 reads TGTGCCAGCAGTTACGGAGGACGAGCAGGTTCACCCCTCCACTTT. This sequence encodes CASSYGGRAGSPLHF.

This chain joins TRBV6-5 and TRBJ2-7; D may be TRBD1 (5 bases). The V gene's germline CDR1 is MNHEY and CDR2 SVGAGI. V lost 6 bases, J lost 2 bases, and 17 bases lay in between. The CDR3 is 15 residues long. CDR3 sequence: CASSPRVALTYEQYF. CDR3 coding DNA: TGTGCCAGCAGCCCCAGGGTCGCGCTTACCTACGAGCAGTACTTC.

J is TRBJ2-1 and V is TRBV7-9; 11 positions match TRBD2. The CDR3 is 13 amino acids. The germline V gene has CDR1 SEHNR and CDR2 FQNEAQ (reference sequence). V was pared by 11 bases and J by 5 bases, with 5 bases of the junction left unmatched. Here the CDR3 reads CAVAGLADNEQFF. The CDR3 coding sequence is TGTGCCGTCGCGGGACTAGCGGACAATGAGCAGTTCTTC.

This chain joins TRBV28 and TRBJ1-2; weak D call: TRBD1 (5 bases). Looked up from germline, CDR1 is MDHEN and CDR2 is SYDVKM. Trimming stripped 4 bases from V and 6 bases from J, with 18 bases between. The CDR3 is made up of 15 amino acids. The CDR3 sequence: CASSSPGTLTHGYTF. CDR3 DNA sequence: TGTGCCAGCAGTTCTCCCGGGACTCTGACTCATGGCTACACCTTC.

There are a few counts of this clone. The chain recombines TRBV5-1 with TRBJ1-6, with a tentative D call TRBD1 (6 bases). The CDR3 contains 16 residues. V lost 4 bases, J lost 2 bases, and 13 bases lay in between. Germline assignment: CDR1 SGHRS and CDR2 YFSETQ. The CDR3 protein is CASSKDTGTYNSPLHF. The CDR3 nucleotides are TGCGCCAGCAGCAAGGACACAGGGACCTATAATTCACCCCTCCACTTT.